These T cell receptor beta chains were read from a single sample in a study of blood T cells in healthy people across ages. TCRdb redid the calling of the 5' RACE reads with MiXCR, one entry per CDR3 protein. The sample contains about 780,000 distinct CDR3 sequences, around half of which appear only once. Material: blood. All receptors come from an elderly man in good health. Each CDR3 is given without its conserved first and last residue. A D gene is named only where the DNA matches it firmly.

CDR3 length	V gene	J gene	D gene	CDR3 protein
14	TRBV13	TRBJ2-3	TRBD1	ASSFVGTGVPDTQY
13	TRBV15	NA	TRBD2	ATSRGPSGRAEQY
15	TRBV6-1	TRBJ2-1	TRBD2	ASSAEGLAGGSNEQF
15	TRBV15	TRBJ2-3	NA	ATSGRPRGEPTDTQY
13	TRBV5-1	TRBJ2-1	NA	ASSLGPSGDNEQF
15	TRBV12-3/TRBV12-4	TRBJ2-3	NA	ASSFRLGPSPTDAQY
15	TRBV5-1	TRBJ2-5	TRBD2	ASSPGTSAGNQETQY
13	TRBV2	TRBJ2-4	TRBD1	ASSEDRTGGDIQY
13	TRBV13	TRBJ2-3	TRBD1	ASSLRRDRSDTQY
16	TRBV7-2	TRBJ2-1	NA	ASSLASDWKSSYNEQF
10	TRBV12-3/TRBV12-4	TRBJ2-3	NA	ASSYTTDTQY
11	TRBV14	TRBJ1-1	NA	ASSFDSRTEAF
13	TRBV6-2/TRBV6-3	TRBJ2-1	TRBD2	ASSSGGAGNNEQF
12	TRBV12-3/TRBV12-4	TRBJ2-1	TRBD2	ASREGGRADEQF
14	TRBV5-1	TRBJ2-5	NA	ASSGRTSGPQETQY
12	TRBV5-1	TRBJ2-1	TRBD2	ASSSSGSIDEQF
11	TRBV20-1	TRBJ2-5	NA	SASLDHQETQY
10	TRBV12-3/TRBV12-4	TRBJ1-2	NA	ASSLGARGYT
13	TRBV3-1	TRBJ2-5	TRBD2	ASSQETSVSETQY
13	TRBV7-2	TRBJ2-1	NA	ASSSFRGRGDEQF
12	TRBV12-3/TRBV12-4	TRBJ1-5	NA	VSSLRQVEQPQH
12	TRBV3-1	TRBJ2-7	NA	ASSQARMPYEQY
13	TRBV20-1	TRBJ2-3	NA	SARDSRQSTDTQY
13	TRBV4-3	TRBJ2-2	TRBD1	ASRRTGGAGGELF
10	TRBV20-1	TRBJ2-7	TRBD2	SAAAGGYEQY
15	TRBV5-1	TRBJ2-1	TRBD2	ASSFLGSGREYNEQF
11	TRBV10-3	TRBJ2-5	NA	AITSGQESGQY
12	TRBV12-3/TRBV12-4	TRBJ2-3	NA	ASSLGRSPDTQY
12	TRBV2	TRBJ2-1	TRBD2	ASSATSGHNEQF
12	TRBV5-1	NA	NA	ASSPGLPYNEQY
10	TRBV20-1	TRBJ1-4	TRBD1	SAAGGDEKLF
13	TRBV7-6	TRBJ2-7	TRBD2	ASSLDAGVTYEQY
12	TRBV29-1	TRBJ1-2	NA	SAQRGDVDYGYT
13	TRBV12-3/TRBV12-4	TRBJ2-7	TRBD2	ASSPAGLAGVEQY
13	TRBV9	TRBJ1-2	TRBD1	ASSAEPTGGRGYT
11	TRBV20-1	TRBJ2-3	TRBD2	SASSSGPDTQY
15	TRBV5-1	NA	TRBD1	ASSREPGTGIPYEQY
15	TRBV6-6	TRBJ1-5	NA	ASSYSRAGNSNQPQH
12	TRBV29-1	TRBJ2-7	TRBD1	SVDGTGGPYEQY
11	TRBV20-1	TRBJ1-1	NA	SARRGGGTEAF
12	TRBV20-1	TRBJ2-5	NA	SAPDMGGQEAQY
14	TRBV6-6	TRBJ2-5	NA	AGSYSIGGSEETQY
13	TRBV6-6	TRBJ2-7	TRBD1	ASSYSGQGPYEQY
12	TRBV6-1	TRBJ1-2	NA	ASSLRRGAIGYT
13	TRBV3-1	TRBJ2-5	TRBD2	ASRLAAVRQETQY
17	TRBV7-9	TRBJ2-6	TRBD2	ASSPAFSGRSAGANVLT
12	TRBV14	TRBJ2-5	NA	ASSQDRYLETQY
14	TRBV9	TRBJ2-1	NA	ASSASSVRGGGEQF
14	TRBV7-7	TRBJ2-3	TRBD1	ASSSGQGLGTDTQY
13	TRBV7-9	TRBJ2-1	TRBD2	ASSKTSAPNNEQF
13	TRBV15	TRBJ2-3	NA	ATSRDIEGADTQY
13	TRBV12-3/TRBV12-4	TRBJ2-1	TRBD2	ASSFTAGDNAEQF
15	TRBV20-1	TRBJ2-3	TRBD2	SARPAGLAGSTDTQY
14	TRBV4-3	TRBJ1-3	TRBD1	ASSQDSGTGVNTIY
18	TRBV7-9	TRBJ2-1	TRBD2	ASSPAVLAGGPTTGNEQF